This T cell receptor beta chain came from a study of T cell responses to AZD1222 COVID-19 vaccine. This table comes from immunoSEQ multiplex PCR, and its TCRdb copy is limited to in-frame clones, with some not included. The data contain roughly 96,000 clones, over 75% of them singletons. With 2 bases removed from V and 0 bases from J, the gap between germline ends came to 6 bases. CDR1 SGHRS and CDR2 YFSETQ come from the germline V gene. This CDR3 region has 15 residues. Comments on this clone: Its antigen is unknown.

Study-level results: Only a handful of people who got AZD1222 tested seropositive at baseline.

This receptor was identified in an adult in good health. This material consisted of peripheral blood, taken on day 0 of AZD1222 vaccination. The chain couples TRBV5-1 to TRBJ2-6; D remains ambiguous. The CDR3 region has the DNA TGCGCCAGCAGCTTTTCCGTCTCTGGGGCCAACGTCCTGACTTTC. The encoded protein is CASSFSVSGANVLTF.